This note documents a single TCR beta chain sequence. Its antigen is currently unknown. The PCR was carried out with 60 Vbeta primers and 13 Jbeta primers. Libraries were prepared by immunoSEQ multiplex PCR; TCRdb keeps only in-frame clonotypes and omits some of them. The table includes about 96,000 clones, 65% to 75% detected once. Unrecorded immune exposure was likely among donors, who were nominally healthy when sampled. The sample belongs to a study of cytomegalovirus exposure and HLA in healthy donors. For the study at large: Of the donors genotyped, approximately 410 in all, about 76% fell in the Caucasian-associated ancestry cluster.

Study-wide results and caveats: Cytomegalovirus association was listed for around 170 TCR beta chains.

V lost 5 bases, J lost 3 bases, and 15 bases lay in between. CDR1 and CDR2 from the germline V gene are MGHRA and YSYEKL. The CDR3 is 15 residues long. Sequencing input: PBMCs. This receptor was taken from an older woman in good health and CMV-seropositive. The rearrangement joins TRBV4-1 to TRBJ2-3; TRBD1 is a possible D gene (7 bases). The CDR3 DNA is TGCGCCAGCAGCTCAGGGGGGTTAGGAACAGATACGCAGTATTTT. This codes for CASSSGGLGTDTQYF.